Listed here are 20 T cell receptor beta chains from one sample, sequenced in a study of regulatory T cells in long-lasting Graves disease. Library construction for TCR beta used iRepertoire HTBI primers and Arm-PCR of CDR3 regions. From the multiplex PCR reads, TCRdb called clonotypes with MiXCR, one entry per CDR3 protein. The data hold a few hundred thousand distinct CDR3 sequences, with about a quarter observed a single time. Specified time point: persistent/refractory GD, antithyroid drugs over 5 years with positive TRAb. The TCR library was made from RNA that had been extracted from PBMCs in TRIzol. The sequences come from peripheral blood mononuclear cells (PBMCs), collected when the disease was refractory, from a patient treated with antithyroid drugs. The receptors were gathered from a female donor with Graves disease.

The V call is TRBV20-1, the J call TRBJ1-4; 8 nucleotides agree with TRBD1. The germline V gene has CDR1 DFQATT and CDR2 SNEGSKA (reference sequence). V lost 0 bases and J lost 8; bases outside the gene matches: 8. This CDR3 has 15 amino acids. CDR3 coding DNA: TGCAGTGCTAGAGATAGGACAGGGCGGGCGGAAAAACTGTTTTTT. Translated, it gives CSARDRTGRAEKLFF.

This chain uses TRBV5-1 with TRBJ2-1, with D maybe TRBD1 (6 bases). V lost 4 bases to trimming and J lost 6 bases, with 17 bases between them. The CDR3 spans 15 residues. Germline CDR1 SGHRS, CDR2 YFSETQ. The CDR3 DNA follows: TGCGCCAGCAGCCCCCGACAGGTTATGGGCAATGAGCAGTTCTTC. It translates to CASSPRQVMGNEQFF.

This clonotype has a handful of counts. This rearrangement joins TRBV2 to TRBJ2-7; 8 bases are a match to TRBD1. Germline CDR1 reads SNHLY; CDR2 reads FYNNEI. The ends lost 9 bases at V and 0 bases at J; junction bases unmatched: 1. The CDR3 contains 12 residues. CDR3 in DNA: TGTGCCAGGGGACAGGCCTCCTACGAGCAGTACTTC. Translating gives CARGQASYEQYF.

The chain recombines TRBV7-2 with TRBJ1-1, with 8 nucleotides matching TRBD1. The CDR3 is 16 amino acids. CDR1 SGHTA and CDR2 FQGNSA come from the germline V gene. V lost 1 base and J lost 1; bases outside the gene matches: 5. CDR3 protein: CASSLETGGPNTEAFF. CDR3 sequence (DNA): TGTGCCAGCAGCTTAGAAACAGGGGGGCCGAACACTGAAGCTTTCTTT.

As regards this clonotype: An end of the junction differs from the germline gene, which may be a read error. This sequence joins TRBV29-1 and TRBJ2-7, with D tentatively TRBD2 (5 bases). The CDR3 totals 14 residues. Germline V gene data show CDR1 as SQVTM and CDR2 as ANQGSEA. The CDR3 is CSVSDGENPYGQYF. CDR3 sequence (DNA): TGCAGCGTGTCCGACGGGGAGAACCCCTACGGGCAGTACTTC.

This rearrangement joins TRBV27 to TRBJ2-4; 8 nucleotides agree with TRBD2. Germline-derived CDR1 and CDR2 are MNHEY and SMNVEV (reference sequence). J gave up 6 bases and V 5 bases, and 3 bases lay outside the gene matches. The CDR3 has 13 residues. The CDR3: CASSPGLANIQYF. The CDR3 DNA reads TGTGCCAGCAGTCCAGGACTAGCAAACATTCAGTACTTC.

This chain connects TRBV6-1 to TRBJ2-5; TRBD2 is a possible D gene (6 bases). CDR3 size: 15 residues. In germline, CDR1 is MNHNS, CDR2 SASEGT. V shed 6 bases and J shed 1 base, with 15 bases lying between them. CDR3 in amino acids: CASRRVRDFQETQYF. The CDR3 nucleotides read TGTGCCAGCAGACGCGTTCGGGACTTCCAAGAGACCCAGTACTTC.

The CDR3, as DNA: TGCGCCAGCAGCCAAATACTAGCGGGGCGAGAGACCCAGTACTTC. Its protein product is CASSQILAGRETQYF. The chain is built from TRBV4-1 and TRBJ2-5, with 10 bases aligning to TRBD2. V was pared by 2 bases and J by 4 bases, with 4 bases of the junction left unmatched. This CDR3 comprises 15 residues. The germline CDR1 and CDR2 sequences are MGHRA and YSYEKL.

The rearrangement uses TRBV19 and TRBJ2-2; D is perhaps TRBD1 (7 bases). In germline, CDR1 is LNHDA, CDR2 SQIVND (reference sequence). The CDR3 contains 14 residues. Trimming left V 5 bases short and J 4 bases short, with 11 bases between. CDR3 residues: CASSQGGFTGELFF. CDR3 nucleotide sequence: TGTGCCAGTAGTCAGGGGGGATTCACCGGGGAGCTGTTTTTT.

This clonotype was picked up many times. J is TRBJ1-2 and V is TRBV5-6; D gene uncertain. This CDR3 contains 14 residues. V was pared by 3 bases and J by 4 bases, with 13 bases between. Germline V CDR1 and CDR2: SGHDT, YYEEEE. This CDR3 is CASSSWESRYGYTF. As DNA, the CDR3 is TGTGCCAGCAGCTCCTGGGAGTCCCGCTATGGCTACACCTTC.

The table lists this clonotype with many counts. The chain is built from TRBV20-1 and TRBJ2-7; tentatively, D is TRBD2 (5 bases). The ends were cut back, 5 bases at V and 0 bases at J, with 14 bases in the middle. Germline CDR1 is DFQATT and CDR2 is SNEGSKA (reference sequence). The CDR3 extends over 14 amino acids. The CDR3 reads CSASAAGTSYEQYF. For the CDR3, the DNA is TGCAGTGCTTCAGCGGCGGGCACCTCCTACGAGCAGTACTTC.

In this sample, this clonotype turned up once. The chain couples TRBV18 to TRBJ2-7, with a tentative D call TRBD1 (5 bases). The CDR3 runs to 13 residues. Trimming left V 3 bases short and J 3 bases short, with 9 bases between. Germline lookup yields CDR1 KGHSH and CDR2 LQKENI. This chain's CDR3 is CASSPGRDYEQYF. The DNA for the CDR3 is TGTGCCAGCTCACCGGGCAGGGACTACGAGCAGTACTTC.

This clonotype was picked up many times. V gene TRBV7-8 combines with J gene TRBJ2-5; no definite D call. Germline V gene data show CDR1 as SGHVS and CDR2 as FQNEAQ. The CDR3 runs 15 residues. Trimming took 5 bases from V and 0 from J, leaving 13 bases between them. The CDR3: CASSQPITYQETQYF. Written as DNA, the CDR3 is TGTGCCAGCAGCCAGCCTATAACTTACCAAGAGACCCAGTACTTC.

Many counts were recorded for this clonotype. CDR3: CATSDSPAGETQYF. The CDR3 bases are TGTGCCACCAGTGATTCACCAGCGGGAGAGACCCAGTACTTC. The gene calls are TRBV24-1 and TRBJ2-5, with D perhaps TRBD2 (6 bases). Trimming stripped 2 bases from V and 4 bases from J, with 10 bases between. The CDR3 has 14 amino acids. Germline CDR1 is KGHDR and CDR2 is SFDVKD.

The chain is built from TRBV7-2 and TRBJ1-6; D remains unclear. Per the germline V gene, CDR1 is SGHTA and CDR2 is FQGNSA. V was trimmed by 6 bases and J by 9 bases, leaving 12 bases between them. This CDR3 comprises 13 residues. This CDR3 is CASREREISPLHF. CDR3 sequence (DNA): TGTGCCAGCAGGGAAAGGGAAATTTCACCCCTCCACTTT.

This clonotype was observed at least ten times. The V and J genes are TRBV12-3 or TRBV12-4 and TRBJ1-6, with D hard to call. This CDR3 is 14 amino acids long. Trimming removed 7 bases from V and 8 bases from J, with 15 bases in between. The DNA of the CDR3 is TGTGCCAGCACCCAGACCCCTAGGGATTCACCCCTCCACTTT. It specifies CASTQTPRDSPLHF.

This clonotype was seen more than once but under ten times. This chain links TRBV5-1 with TRBJ2-7; D unresolved. V lost 0 bases and J lost 3, with 13 bases in between. Germline lookup yields CDR1 SGHRS and CDR2 YFSETQ. This CDR3 has 15 amino acids. The CDR3 spells CASSLALDSYYEQYF. CDR3 sequence (DNA): TGCGCCAGCAGCTTGGCCCTAGACTCCTACTACGAGCAGTACTTC.

This clonotype was observed many times. The J gene is TRBJ1-2, the V gene TRBV3-1; D unclear. Germline V gene data show CDR1 as LGHDT and CDR2 as YNNKEL (reference sequence). The CDR3 is made up of 14 amino acids. V was shortened by 0 bases and J by 8 bases, with 13 bases between the two germline ends. The CDR3 loop reads CASSQEVGAKGYTF. The CDR3 DNA follows: TGTGCCAGCAGCCAAGAAGTCGGTGCAAAGGGCTACACCTTC.

The chain combines TRBV13 with TRBJ2-1; D may match TRBD1 or TRBD2 (5 bases each). The germline V gene has CDR1 PRHDT and CDR2 FYEKMQ (reference sequence). Trimming pared 1 base from V and 8 bases from J, leaving 15 bases between. The CDR3 loop spans 15 amino acids. CDR3 in DNA: TGTGCCAGCAGCTTAGATGGGGCCAACGGGGATGAGCAGTTCTTC. As protein: CASSLDGANGDEQFF.

This clonotype was counted only a few times. A single base separates this from a much larger clone, so it may be a read error. V usage is TRBV28 and J usage is TRBJ2-7; D gene ambiguous. CDR1 and CDR2 from the germline V gene are MDHEN and SYDVKM. CDR3 size: 14 residues. V lost 6 bases, J lost 4 bases, and 16 bases lay in between. In DNA, the CDR3 is TGTGCCAGCAGCACCCCTGTACCTCATTACGAGCAGTACTTC. Its translation is CASSTPVPHYEQYF. The full variable domain, with the rest looked up from reference TRBV28 and TRBJ2-7, is DVKVTQSSRYLVKRTGEKVFLECVQDMDHENMFWYRQDPGLGLRLIYFSYDVKMKEKGDIPEGYSVSREKKERFSLILESASTNQTSMYLCASSTPVPHYEQYFGPGTRLTVT.